This TCR beta chain was profiled in a study of T-cell reconstitution after alpha-beta-depleted transplantation in children. Unique molecular identifiers tagged the TCRbeta library. TCRdb itself ran the PCR reads through MiXCR, one entry per CDR3 protein. This table holds about 400,000 distinct CDR3 sequences, around 20% found once. V trimming: 4 bases; J trimming: 3 bases; junction bases outside the gene matches: 12. Germline-derived CDR1 and CDR2 are DFQATT and SNEGSKA (reference sequence). This CDR3 is 16 amino acids long. This clonotype was counted a few times. This clonotype was sampled from a human donor who donated a stem cell graft to a child with acute myeloid leukemia. The J gene is TRBJ2-3, the V gene TRBV20-1; TRBD2 matches 8 bases. This sample comprised PBMCs from the stem cell graft donor, obtained from the stem cell graft. The CDR3 bases are TGCAGTGCTATAGGGGTTCGGGAGGGCGTGACAGATACGCAGTATTTT. Residues: CSAIGVREGVTDTQYF.